The T cell receptor (beta chain) described here comes from a study of blood T cell repertoires in COVID-19 (dated by TCRdb to the early 2020s). For the study in its entirety: Samples covering the acute and convalescent phases of COVID-19 were provided by collaborators in the United States, Italy and Spain. The prospective study material was composed of cDNA or gDNA derived from T cells, B-cell-depleted T cells, or PBMCs. Subjects who had been exposed to COVID-19, were actively infected with it, or had recovered from it provided the deeply sampled blood TCRbeta repertoires that made up the dataset. The repertoires were released in a freely available public database meant as a resource for research on the immune response to SARS-CoV-2. Samples came from the ongoing ImmuneRACE study (first 160 participants) plus 1,254 subjects from 6 global collaborators. Sample metadata almost always included a de-identified subject ID, COVID-19 status, age in years and sex. Where available, HLA class I and class II types were taken from metadata supplied by the sample provider and were not determined by assay-based typing. Here is what the overall study found, with its caveats: The quantity of clinical and demographic metadata differed by source and by participant and was supplied without curation.

Based on the germline V gene (reference sequence), the CDR1 and CDR2 sequences are GTSNPN and SVGIG. The V and J ends are trimmed by 4 bases and 5 bases, leaving 12 bases between them. Counted from cysteine to phenylalanine, this CDR3 has 13 amino acids. Only the CDR3 DNA is retained, 39 bases long and in frame from the first base. TCRbeta CDR3 regions were amplified from genomic DNA using the immunoSEQ Assay, a bias-controlled multiplex PCR. Concerning the study's data processing: The number of nucleated cells in each sample was estimated from the amplification of reference gene primers within the assay. Sequence reads were collapsed and filtered to measure the absolute abundance of every unique TCRbeta CDR3 rearrangement. For each sample, productive Simpson clonality was calculated by taking the square root of Simpson's diversity index across productive rearrangements. The immuneACCESS repertoire file appears here via TCRdb, limited to in-frame rearrangements. These files lack a portion of the clones; in checked studies, under half of the deficit traces to unresolved V genes, and the cause of the others is not known. The V and J calls and the clone size are those of that table, but D and trimming were determined from the DNA. In all, the sample holds 250,000 to 350,000 clones, and approximately 84% of those were seen once. The ten largest account for 1.4% to 1.5% of the sample.

In regard to this clone: Its target antigen remains unknown. Base qualities were left out, and no much larger clone turns up one base away.

One collaborating source in Seattle enrolled patients while the patients were actively infected and followed the patients over time throughout the course of disease. Each collaborating institution followed its own protocols to collect whole blood in K2EDTA tubes. Collaborator samples were shipped for TCRbeta analysis as frozen whole blood, isolated PBMCs, or DNA extracted from either sample type. Recombination connected TRBV30 to TRBJ2-1; the D gene identity is not certain. Sample: peripheral blood. The clonotype originates from a human donor with COVID-19, enrolled during active disease. The donor label of this sample is uncertain. The nucleotides read TGTGCCTGGAATCGAATACGGGACAATGAGCAGTTCTTC. The resulting protein is CAWNRIRDNEQFF.